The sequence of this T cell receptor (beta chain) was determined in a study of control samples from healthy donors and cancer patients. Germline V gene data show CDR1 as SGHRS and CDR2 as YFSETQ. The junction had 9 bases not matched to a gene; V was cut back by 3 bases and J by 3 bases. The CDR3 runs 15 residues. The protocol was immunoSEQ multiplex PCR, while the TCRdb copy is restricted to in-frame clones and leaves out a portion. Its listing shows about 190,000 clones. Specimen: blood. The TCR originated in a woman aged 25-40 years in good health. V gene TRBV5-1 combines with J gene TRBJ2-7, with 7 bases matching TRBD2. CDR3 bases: TGCGCCAGCAGCTCGGGGGGTGGGGCCTACTACGAGCAGTACTTC. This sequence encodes CASSSGGGAYYEQYF.